This T cell receptor (beta chain) was identified in a study of shared clonotypes between healthy human individuals. In the study overall: Serving as donors were a couple of women and a few men, whose ages spanned 18 to 49.

Clones were read by immunoSEQ multiplex PCR, and TCRdb kept only the in-frame ones, dropping some. Here the sample spans over 850,000 clones, 75% to 85% being singletons. Source material: memory CD4+ T cells from PBMCs. The subset here: CD45RA-negative fraction. The TCR originated in a young man in good health. Some clones in this sample may be carry-over from other donors' samples.

CDR3 amino acids: CASSLRGRLNTEAFF. In DNA form, the CDR3 reads TGTGCCAGCAGCTTGAGGGGACGGCTGAACACTGAAGCTTTCTTT. The genes are TRBV5-4 and TRBJ1-1, with D perhaps matching TRBD1 (5 bases). CDR1 SGHNT and CDR2 YYREEE come from the germline V gene (reference sequence). This CDR3 contains 15 residues. Deletions cut 1 base from V and 0 bases from J, with 10 bases between.